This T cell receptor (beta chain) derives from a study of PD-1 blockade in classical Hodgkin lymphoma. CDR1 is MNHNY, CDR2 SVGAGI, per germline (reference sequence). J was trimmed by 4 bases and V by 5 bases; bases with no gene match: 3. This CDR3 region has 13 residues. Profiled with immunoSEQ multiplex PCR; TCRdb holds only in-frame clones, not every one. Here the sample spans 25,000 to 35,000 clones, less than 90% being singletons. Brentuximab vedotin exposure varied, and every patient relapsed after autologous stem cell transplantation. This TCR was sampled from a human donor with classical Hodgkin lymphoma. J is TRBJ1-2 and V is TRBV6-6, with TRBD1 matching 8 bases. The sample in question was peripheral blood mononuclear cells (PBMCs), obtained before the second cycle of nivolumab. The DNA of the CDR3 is TGTGCCAGCAGTCGACAGGGGACCTATGGCTACACCTTC. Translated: CASSRQGTYGYTF.